In this sample, the clone carrying this TCR beta chain turned up once. CDR3 length equals 12 residues. CDR1 and CDR2 from the germline V gene are SNHLY and FYNNEI. V was trimmed by 8 bases and J by 4 bases, leaving 9 bases between them. RNA extraction was followed by reverse transcription into cDNA, which acted as the sequencing template. Here immunoSEQ multiplex PCR was the method, and the copy in TCRdb shows in-frame clones only, minus some. This sample has fewer than 250,000 clones, with more than 45% found just once. Sorting separated CD4+ and CD8+ T cells out of PBMCs. This record belongs to a study of CD8+ T cells in alopecia areata.

The TCR comes from a human donor with alopecia areata. The material was CD4+ T cells sorted from blood, obtained at week 0. The chain links TRBV2 to TRBJ2-1; D is perhaps TRBD2 (6 bases). The CDR3 sequence is CASGRSYNEQFF. In nucleotides, the CDR3 is TGTGCCAGCGGGAGGTCTTACAATGAGCAGTTCTTC. Combining the CDR3 with reference TRBV2 and TRBJ2-1 gives the whole variable domain EPEVTQTPSHQVTQMGQEVILRCVPISNHLYFYWYRQILGQKVEFLVSFYNNEISEKSEIFDDQFSVERPDGSNFTLKIRSTKLEDSAMYFCASGRSYNEQFFGPGTRLTVL.